This T cell receptor beta chain stems from a study of cytomegalovirus exposure and HLA in healthy donors. Study results and caveats: Later analysis associated a missense DCLRE1C variant with TCR beta V- and J-gene trimming.

The PCR contained 60 Vbeta and 13 Jbeta primers. Produced via immunoSEQ multiplex PCR; TCRdb's table is partial and in-frame only. Here the sample spans 99,000 or so clones, around 75% being singletons. In regard to this clone: Its antigen is not identified.

This CDR3 spans 18 amino acids. V lost 4 bases, J lost 5 bases, and 12 bases stayed unmatched. The germline V gene has CDR1 MGHRA and CDR2 YSYEKL. This TCR was recovered from a man aged 35 to 55 in good health and CMV-seronegative. J is TRBJ2-7 and V is TRBV4-1; 15 bases agree with TRBD2. The sample taken for sequencing was PBMCs. CDR3 protein: CASSLSEGLAGGPNEQYF. The CDR3, as DNA: TGCGCCAGCAGCCTGAGTGAAGGACTAGCGGGAGGGCCCAACGAGCAGTACTTC.